This T cell receptor (beta chain) was profiled in a study of T cells in Graves' hyperthyroidism and ophthalmopathy. The ends were cut back, 1 base at V and 4 bases at J, with 11 bases in the middle. Germline CDR1 and CDR2: SGDLS and YYNGEE. This CDR3 spans 14 amino acids. The CDR3 regions of TCR beta were amplified from RNA transcripts. First-round RT-PCR of the TCR CDR3 relied on the HTBI primer set. MiXCR, run by TCRdb on the multiplex PCR reads, gives a single entry per CDR3 protein. The table shows 460,000 or so distinct CDR3 sequences, with 13% to 15% occurring only once. The clonotype originates from a woman in her late teens or twenties with Graves' hyperthyroidism. The sample comprised blood. The rearrangement uses TRBV9 and TRBJ1-1, with D possibly matching TRBD1 (6 bases). The CDR3 DNA reads as TGTGCCAGCAGCGTACAGGGGAGAGGCACTGAAGCTTTCTTT. Amino acids: CASSVQGRGTEAFF.